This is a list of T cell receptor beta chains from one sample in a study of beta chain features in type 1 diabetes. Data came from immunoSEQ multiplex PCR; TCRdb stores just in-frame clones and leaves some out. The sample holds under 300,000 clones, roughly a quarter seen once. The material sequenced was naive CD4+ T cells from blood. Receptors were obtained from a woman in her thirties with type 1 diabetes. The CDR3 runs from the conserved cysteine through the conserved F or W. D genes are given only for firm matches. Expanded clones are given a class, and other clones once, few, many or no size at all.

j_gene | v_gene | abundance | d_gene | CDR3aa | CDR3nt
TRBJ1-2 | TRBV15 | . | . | CATSRENRVGYGYTF | TGTGCCACCAGCAGAGAAAACAGGGTAGGGTATGGCTACACCTTC
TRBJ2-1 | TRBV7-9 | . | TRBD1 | CASSLRDDRDHEQFF | TGTGCCAGCAGCCTCCGGGACGACAGGGACCATGAGCAGTTCTTC
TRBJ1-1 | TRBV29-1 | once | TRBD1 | CSVLARRGDTEAFF | TGCAGCGTTTTGGCGCGCAGGGGGGACACTGAAGCTTTCTTT
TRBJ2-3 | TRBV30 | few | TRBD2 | CAWSVAGAADTQYF | TGTGCCTGGAGTGTAGCGGGAGCGGCGGATACGCAGTATTTT
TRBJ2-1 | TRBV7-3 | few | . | CASSLMGGYNEQFF | TGTGCCAGCAGCTTAATGGGGGGCTACAATGAGCAGTTCTTC
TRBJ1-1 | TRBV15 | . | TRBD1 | CATSRGFGQANTEAFF | TGTGCCACCAGCAGAGGCTTCGGACAGGCTAACACTGAAGCTTTCTTT
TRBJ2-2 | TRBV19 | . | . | CASRNPGDTGELFF | TGTGCCAGTAGAAACCCGGGGGACACCGGGGAGCTGTTTTTT
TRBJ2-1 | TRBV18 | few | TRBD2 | CASSPPASGRSHEQFF | TGTGCCAGCTCACCACCGGCTAGCGGGAGGTCCCATGAGCAGTTCTTC
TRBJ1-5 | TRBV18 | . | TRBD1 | CASSPSGTGTGGYIGQPQHF | TGTGCCAGCTCACCGTCCGGAACCGGGACAGGGGGGTATATTGGTCAGCCCCAGCATTTT
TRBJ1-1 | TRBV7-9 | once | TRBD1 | CASNRDRVTEAFF | TGTGCCAGCAACCGGGACAGGGTTACTGAAGCTTTCTTT
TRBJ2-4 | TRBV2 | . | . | CASSLTDIQYF | TGTGCCAGCAGTCTAACAGATATTCAGTACTTC
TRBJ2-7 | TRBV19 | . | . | CASSTATSYEQYF | TGTGCCAGCTCGACAGCCACCTCCTACGAGCAGTACTTC
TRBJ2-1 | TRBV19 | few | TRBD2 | CASSGLAEDYNEQFF | TGTGCCAGTAGCGGACTAGCGGAGGACTACAATGAGCAGTTCTTC
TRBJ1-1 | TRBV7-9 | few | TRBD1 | CASSLAGLRGQGRITEAFF | TGTGCCAGCAGCTTAGCGGGCCTGAGGGGACAGGGCAGGATCACTGAAGCTTTCTTT
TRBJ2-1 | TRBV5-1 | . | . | CASSPGNTYPAEQFF | TGCGCCAGCAGCCCCGGGAATACTTATCCCGCTGAGCAGTTCTTC
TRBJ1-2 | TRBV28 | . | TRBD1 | CASKAGTDSYGYTF | TGTGCCAGCAAGGCCGGGACAGATAGCTATGGCTACACCTTC
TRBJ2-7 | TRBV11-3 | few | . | CASSLAGLHWAYEQYF | TGTGCCAGCAGCTTGGCAGGGTTACATTGGGCCTACGAGCAGTACTTC